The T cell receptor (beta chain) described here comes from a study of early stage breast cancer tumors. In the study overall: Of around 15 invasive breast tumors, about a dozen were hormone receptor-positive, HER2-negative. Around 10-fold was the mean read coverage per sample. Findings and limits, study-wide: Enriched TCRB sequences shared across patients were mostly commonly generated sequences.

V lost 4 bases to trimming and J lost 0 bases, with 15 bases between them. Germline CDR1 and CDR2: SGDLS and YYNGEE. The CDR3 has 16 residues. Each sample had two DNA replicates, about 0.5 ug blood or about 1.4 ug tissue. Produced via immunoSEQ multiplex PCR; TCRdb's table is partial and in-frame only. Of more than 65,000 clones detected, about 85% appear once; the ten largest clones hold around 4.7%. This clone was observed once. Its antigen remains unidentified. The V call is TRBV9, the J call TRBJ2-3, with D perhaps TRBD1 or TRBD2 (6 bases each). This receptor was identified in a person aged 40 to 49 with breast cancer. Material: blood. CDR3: CASSYGGRPSTDTQYF. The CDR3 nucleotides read TGTGCCAGCAGCTATGGGGGGCGCCCAAGCACAGATACGCAGTATTTT.